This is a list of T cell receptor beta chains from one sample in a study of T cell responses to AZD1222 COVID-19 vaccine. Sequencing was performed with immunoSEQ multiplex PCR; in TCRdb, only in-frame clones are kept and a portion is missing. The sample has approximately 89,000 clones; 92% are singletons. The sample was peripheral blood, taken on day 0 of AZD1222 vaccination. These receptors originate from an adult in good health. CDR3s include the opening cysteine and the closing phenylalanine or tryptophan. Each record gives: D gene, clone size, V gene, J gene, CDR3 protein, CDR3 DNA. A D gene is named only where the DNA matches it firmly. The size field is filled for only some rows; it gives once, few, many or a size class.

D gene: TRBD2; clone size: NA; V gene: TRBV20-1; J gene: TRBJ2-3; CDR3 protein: CSASSGGTQYF; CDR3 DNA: TGCAGTGCCTCGTCGGGGGGTACGCAGTATTTT
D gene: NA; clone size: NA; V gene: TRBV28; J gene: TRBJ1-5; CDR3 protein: CASRGPGGNQPQHF; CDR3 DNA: TGTGCCAGCAGGGGACCGGGCGGCAATCAGCCCCAGCATTTT
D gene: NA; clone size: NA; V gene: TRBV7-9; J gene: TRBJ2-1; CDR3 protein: CASILGGRNEQFF; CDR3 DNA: TGTGCCAGCATCCTGGGGGGCAGGAATGAGCAGTTCTTC
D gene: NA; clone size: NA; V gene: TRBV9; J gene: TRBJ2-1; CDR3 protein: CASSVGAANEQFF; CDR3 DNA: TGTGCCAGCAGCGTAGGTGCGGCCAATGAGCAGTTCTTC
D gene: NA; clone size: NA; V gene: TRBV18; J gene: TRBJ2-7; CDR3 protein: CASSPPAGHIYEQYF; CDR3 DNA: TGTGCCAGCTCCCCCCCGGCAGGGCACATCTACGAGCAGTACTTC
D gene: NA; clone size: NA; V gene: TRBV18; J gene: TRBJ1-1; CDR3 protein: CASSPYKDSNTEAFF; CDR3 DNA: TGTGCCAGCTCACCTTATAAAGACTCGAACACTGAAGCTTTCTTT
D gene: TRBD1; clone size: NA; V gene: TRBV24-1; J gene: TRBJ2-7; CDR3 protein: CATSDLATGDEQYF; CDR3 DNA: TGTGCCACCAGTGATTTGGCTACAGGGGACGAGCAGTACTTC
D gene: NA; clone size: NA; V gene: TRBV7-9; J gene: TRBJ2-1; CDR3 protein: CASSATSSTYNEQFF; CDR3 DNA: TGTGCCAGCAGCGCGACTAGTTCCACCTACAATGAGCAGTTCTTC
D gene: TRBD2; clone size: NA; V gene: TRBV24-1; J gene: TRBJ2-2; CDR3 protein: CATSDFGPLAGGNTGELFF; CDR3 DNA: TGTGCCACCAGTGATTTTGGTCCGTTAGCGGGAGGAAACACCGGGGAGCTGTTTTTT
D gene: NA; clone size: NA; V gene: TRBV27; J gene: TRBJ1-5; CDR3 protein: CASSPTEDSNQPQHF; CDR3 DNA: TGTGCCAGCAGCCCGACGGAAGATAGCAATCAGCCCCAGCATTTT
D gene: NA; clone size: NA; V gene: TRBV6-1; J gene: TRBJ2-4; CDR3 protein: CASSDPDHGRRAKNIQYF; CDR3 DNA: TGTGCCAGCAGTGACCCCGACCATGGTCGACGGGCCAAAAACATTCAGTACTTC
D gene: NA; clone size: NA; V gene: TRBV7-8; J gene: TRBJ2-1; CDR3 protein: CASSPPRTYNEQFF; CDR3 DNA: TGTGCCAGCAGCCCCCCTCGAACTTACAATGAGCAGTTCTTC
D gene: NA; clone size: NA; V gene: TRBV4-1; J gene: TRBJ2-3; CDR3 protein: CASNTEYPTDTQYF; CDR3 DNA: TGCGCCAGTAACACAGAGTACCCCACAGATACGCAGTATTTT
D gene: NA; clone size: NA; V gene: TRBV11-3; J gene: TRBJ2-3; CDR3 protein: CASSDHPDTQYF; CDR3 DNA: TGTGCCAGCAGCGACCACCCAGATACGCAGTATTTT
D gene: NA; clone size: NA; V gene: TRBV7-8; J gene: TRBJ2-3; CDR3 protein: CASSPNSAAQYF; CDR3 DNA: TGTGCCAGCAGCCCAAATTCTGCTGCGCAGTATTTT
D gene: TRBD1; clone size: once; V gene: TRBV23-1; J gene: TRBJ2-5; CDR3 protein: CASSLHLDRGPRETQYF; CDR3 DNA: TGCGCCAGCAGTCTACACCTGGACAGGGGGCCGAGGGAGACCCAGTACTTC
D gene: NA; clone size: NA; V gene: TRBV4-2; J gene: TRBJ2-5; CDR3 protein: CASSQDLDGHQETQYF; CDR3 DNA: TGTGCCAGCAGCCAAGATCTCGACGGACACCAAGAGACCCAGTACTTC
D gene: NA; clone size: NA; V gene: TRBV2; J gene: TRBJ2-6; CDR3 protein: CASSTTPGANVLTF; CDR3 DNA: TGTGCCAGCAGCACAACCCCAGGGGCCAACGTCCTGACTTTC
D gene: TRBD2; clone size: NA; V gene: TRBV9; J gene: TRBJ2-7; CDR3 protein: CASSQGTSGRVEQYF; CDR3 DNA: TGTGCCAGCAGCCAAGGGACTAGCGGGAGGGTCGAGCAGTACTTC
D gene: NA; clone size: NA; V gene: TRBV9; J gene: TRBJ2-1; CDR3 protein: CASSVTDEQFF; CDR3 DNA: TGTGCCAGCAGCGTAACGGATGAGCAGTTCTTC
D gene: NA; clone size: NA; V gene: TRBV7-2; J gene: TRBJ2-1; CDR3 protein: CASSLGRDNEQFF; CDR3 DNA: TGTGCCAGCAGCTTAGGACGGGACAATGAGCAGTTCTTC
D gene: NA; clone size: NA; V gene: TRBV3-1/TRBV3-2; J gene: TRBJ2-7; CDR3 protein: CASSRDEAYEQYF; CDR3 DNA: TGTGCCAGCAGCCGGGACGAAGCCTACGAGCAGTACTTC
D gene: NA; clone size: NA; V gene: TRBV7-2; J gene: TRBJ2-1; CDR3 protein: CASSFWSGHEQFF; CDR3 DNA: TGTGCCAGCAGCTTCTGGAGTGGCCATGAGCAGTTCTTC
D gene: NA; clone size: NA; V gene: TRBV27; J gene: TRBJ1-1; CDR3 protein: CASSLWGRGLNTEAFF; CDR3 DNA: TGTGCCAGCAGTTTATGGGGGCGGGGCCTGAACACTGAAGCTTTCTTT
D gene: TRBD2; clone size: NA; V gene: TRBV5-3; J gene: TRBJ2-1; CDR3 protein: CAKGGSSYNEQFF; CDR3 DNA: TGTGCCAAGGGCGGGAGCTCCTACAATGAGCAGTTCTTC
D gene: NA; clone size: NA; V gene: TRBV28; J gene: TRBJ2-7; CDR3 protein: CASRFGGREQYF; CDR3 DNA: TGTGCCAGCAGATTCGGGGGGCGGGAGCAGTACTTC
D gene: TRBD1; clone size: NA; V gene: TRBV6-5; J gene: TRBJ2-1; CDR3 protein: CASSYRGTGWDEQFF; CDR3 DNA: TGTGCCAGCAGCTATCGGGGGACAGGGTGGGATGAGCAGTTCTTC
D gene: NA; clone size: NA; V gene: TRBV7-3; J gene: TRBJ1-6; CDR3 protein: CASSDKLGVSPLHF; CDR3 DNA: TGTGCCAGCAGCGATAAATTAGGTGTTTCACCCCTCCACTTT
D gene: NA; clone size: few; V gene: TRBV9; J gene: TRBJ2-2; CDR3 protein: CASSVRDSGNTGELFF; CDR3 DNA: TGTGCCAGCAGCGTCCGGGATAGCGGTAACACCGGGGAGCTGTTTTTT
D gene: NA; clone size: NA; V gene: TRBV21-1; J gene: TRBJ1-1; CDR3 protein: CASSERRTGQNTEAFF; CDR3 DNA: TGTGCCAGCAGCGAACGAAGGACAGGACAGAACACTGAAGCTTTCTTT
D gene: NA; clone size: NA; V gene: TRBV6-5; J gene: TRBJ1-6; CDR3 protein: CASSYSRGPESPLHF; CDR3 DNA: TGTGCCAGCAGTTACTCCCGAGGCCCTGAATCACCCCTCCACTTT